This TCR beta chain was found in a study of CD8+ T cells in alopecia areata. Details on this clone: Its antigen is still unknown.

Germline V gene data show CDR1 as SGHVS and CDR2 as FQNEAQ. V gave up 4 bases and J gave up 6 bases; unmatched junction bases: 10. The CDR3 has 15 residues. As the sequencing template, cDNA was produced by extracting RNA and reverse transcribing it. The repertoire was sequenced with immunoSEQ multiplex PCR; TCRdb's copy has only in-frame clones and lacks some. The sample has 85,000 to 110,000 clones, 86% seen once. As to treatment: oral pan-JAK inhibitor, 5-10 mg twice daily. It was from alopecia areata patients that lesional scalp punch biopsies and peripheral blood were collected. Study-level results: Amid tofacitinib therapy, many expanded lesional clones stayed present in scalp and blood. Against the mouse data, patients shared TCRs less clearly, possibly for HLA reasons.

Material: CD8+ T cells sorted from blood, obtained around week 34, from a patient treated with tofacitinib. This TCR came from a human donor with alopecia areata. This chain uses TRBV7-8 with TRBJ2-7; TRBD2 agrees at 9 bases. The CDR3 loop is CASSSSVPAGGEQYF. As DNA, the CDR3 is TGTGCCAGCAGCTCCTCAGTCCCAGCGGGAGGCGAGCAGTACTTC. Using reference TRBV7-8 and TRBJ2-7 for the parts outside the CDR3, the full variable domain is GAGVSQSPRYKVAKRGQDVALRCDPISGHVSLFWYQQALGQGPEFLTYFQNEAQLDKSGLPSDRFFAERPEGSVSTLKIQRTQQEDSAVYLCASSSSVPAGGEQYFGPGTRLTVT.